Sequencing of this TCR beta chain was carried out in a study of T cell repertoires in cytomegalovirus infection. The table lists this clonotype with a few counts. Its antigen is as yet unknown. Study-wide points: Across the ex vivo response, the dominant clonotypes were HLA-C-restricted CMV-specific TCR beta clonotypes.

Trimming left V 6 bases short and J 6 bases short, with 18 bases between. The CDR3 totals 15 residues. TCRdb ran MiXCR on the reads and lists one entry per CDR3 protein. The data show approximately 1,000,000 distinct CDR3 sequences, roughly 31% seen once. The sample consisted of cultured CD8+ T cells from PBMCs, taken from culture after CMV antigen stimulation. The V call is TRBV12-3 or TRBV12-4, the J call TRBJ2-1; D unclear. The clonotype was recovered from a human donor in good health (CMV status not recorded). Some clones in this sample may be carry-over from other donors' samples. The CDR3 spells CASRLPTTIRNEQFF. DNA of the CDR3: TGTGCCAGCAGATTGCCTACTACTATTCGCAATGAGCAGTTCTTC.